The 10 T cell receptor beta chains below come from one sample, sequenced in a study of T cell responses to AZD1222 COVID-19 vaccine. Repertoires were generated with immunoSEQ multiplex PCR, while TCRdb's copy carries only in-frame clones and drops some. The table includes 150,000 or so clones, roughly nine tenths detected once. The source material was peripheral blood, sampled 28 days after the second AZD1222 dose. These receptors were collected from an adult who received the AZD1222 COVID-19 vaccine.

The rearrangement links TRBV12-3 or TRBV12-4 to TRBJ2-1, with D uncertain. The CDR3 sequence is 13 residues long. Trimming shortened V by 3 bases and J by 7 bases, and 10 bases separated the two germline ends. CDR3 DNA: TGTGCCAGCAGTTTGGCCTCGGCAAATGAGCAGTTCTTC. The encoded protein is CASSLASANEQFF.

The chain combines TRBV5-4 with TRBJ2-1, with 11 bases that match TRBD2. Germline lookup yields CDR1 SGHNT and CDR2 YYREEE (reference sequence). The V and J ends lost 4 bases and 4 bases, in that order; junction bases with no gene match: 4. CDR3 length: 15 residues. The DNA of the CDR3 is TGTGCCAGCAGCCGGGGACTAGCGGATTACAATGAGCAGTTCTTC. Translated: CASSRGLADYNEQFF.

This sequence joins TRBV30 and TRBJ2-5; TRBD2 matches at 14 bases. The ends lost 5 bases at V and 7 bases at J; junction bases unmatched: 3. In germline, CDR1 is GTSNPN, CDR2 SVGIG (reference sequence). CDR3 length: 13 residues. The CDR3 reads CAWGTSGSLTQYF. The CDR3 nucleotides are TGTGCCTGGGGGACTAGCGGGAGTCTGACCCAGTACTTC.

CDR3 sequence reads: CAISMTDRSTDTQYF. DNA of the CDR3: TGTGCCATCAGTATGACGGACAGGAGCACAGATACGCAGTATTTT. The chain joins TRBV10-3 to TRBJ2-3; 7 positions match TRBD1. The CDR3 runs 15 residues. With 5 bases clipped from V and 0 bases from J, the junction kept 5 bases outside the gene matches. Per germline, CDR1 ENHRY and CDR2 SYGVKD.

The rearrangement links TRBV5-1 to TRBJ1-2; D gene unclear. CDR1 is SGHRS, CDR2 YFSETQ, per germline. The CDR3 extends over 13 amino acids. V was clipped by 1 base and J by 7 bases, with 11 bases between them. The CDR3 loop is CASSLTPWSGYTF. The CDR3 region has the DNA TGCGCCAGCAGCTTGACCCCATGGTCTGGCTACACCTTC. Complete variable domain (other parts from reference TRBV5-1 and TRBJ1-2): KAGVTQTPRYLIKTRGQQVTLSCSPISGHRSVSWYQQTPGQGLQFLFEYFSETQRNKGNFPGRFSGRQFSNSRSEMNVSTLELGDSALYLCASSLTPWSGYTFGSGTRLTVV.

This chain links TRBV6-5 with TRBJ1-4, with D possibly matching TRBD1 (5 bases). Trimming removed 2 bases at V and 7 bases at J, with 11 bases between. This CDR3 has 14 residues. The V gene's germline CDR1 is MNHEY and CDR2 SVGAGI. CDR3 coding DNA: TGTGCCAGCAGTTACGGGGGAGTCGGTGAAAAACTGTTTTTT. Protein sequence: CASSYGGVGEKLFF.

The V and J genes are TRBV30 and TRBJ1-3; D is perhaps TRBD1 (5 bases). The CDR3 loop spans 13 amino acids. V gave up 3 bases and J gave up 6 bases, with 12 bases separating them. Germline V CDR1 and CDR2: GTSNPN, SVGIG (reference sequence). The CDR3 region is CAWSPGRENTIYF. CDR3 nucleotides: TGTGCCTGGAGCCCGGGGCGAGAAAACACCATATATTTT.

The chain carries TRBV2 and TRBJ2-2, with D unresolved. CDR1 SNHLY and CDR2 FYNNEI come from the germline V gene. CDR3 size: 16 residues. Trimming cost V 5 bases and J 1 base, with 14 bases left between them. CDR3 amino acids: CASSPLGTVNTGELFF. CDR3 nucleotides: TGTGCCAGCAGTCCCCTCGGTACAGTGAACACCGGGGAGCTGTTTTTT.

The chain has TRBV27 and TRBJ1-1; D is possibly TRBD1 (5 bases). This CDR3 is 14 amino acids long. V was cut by 3 bases and J by 2 bases, with 10 bases left in between. The germline CDR1 and CDR2 sequences are MNHEY and SMNVEV (reference sequence). DNA for the CDR3: TGTGCCAGCAGTTTTCAAGGGGTAAACACTGAAGCTTTCTTT. This codes for CASSFQGVNTEAFF.

The chain joins TRBV3-1 (or the pseudogene TRBV3-2) to TRBJ2-3; TRBD2 matches at 16 bases. Germline trimming cut 1 base from V and 0 bases from J; bases unmatched to any gene: 4. CDR3 length equals 19 residues. Germline V lookup: CDR1 LGHDT, CDR2 YNNKEL (reference sequence). The CDR3 loop is CASSQGQGLAGGSTDTQYF. CDR3 coding DNA: TGTGCCAGCAGCCAAGGCCAGGGACTAGCGGGGGGGAGCACAGATACGCAGTATTTT.